This paragraph covers one TCR beta chain sequence. Its antigen is as yet unknown. The record originates from a study of resident and recirculating memory T cells in vitiligo. About the study: Samples were epidermis from two lesional and two nonlesional sites, plus PBMCs. Study-wide points: TCR sequences were not conserved across biopsy sites or patients.

The table came from immunoSEQ multiplex PCR; TCRdb's copy has only in-frame clones and leaves some out. The sample shows around 78,000 clones, about 91% of them seen only once. This clonotype was obtained from a male donor with vitiligo. Sequenced: blood.

CDR3: CASSITGREIETQYF. In nucleotides, the CDR3 is TGTGCCAGTAGTATAACGGGGCGGGAGATTGAGACCCAGTACTTC. This sequence joins TRBV19 and TRBJ2-5; 7 nucleotides line up with TRBD2. The V segment lost 2 bases and the J segment 5 bases; nucleotides outside the gene matches: 8. Germline CDR1 is LNHDA and CDR2 is SQIVND (reference sequence). The CDR3 loop spans 15 amino acids.